The entry below describes one T cell receptor beta chain. Its antigen is not known. This sample stems from a study of cytomegalovirus exposure and HLA in healthy donors. Study-level findings and limits: Productive rates of about 87% or about 30% were seen for most TCR beta V segments in an earlier analysis.

Primers included in the PCR were 60 Vbeta and 13 Jbeta primers. Generated by immunoSEQ multiplex PCR, the TCRdb table keeps only in-frame clones and is missing some. The sample contains 130,000 to 150,000 clones, about three quarters of which appear only once. The clonotype comes from a male donor in good health and CMV-seronegative. The sequenced sample was PBMCs.

CDR3 sequence: CASSRGSLEKLFF. The CDR3 bases are TGTGCCAGCAGTAGGGGGTCCTTGGAAAAACTGTTTTTT. This chain links TRBV6-4 with TRBJ1-4; tentative D call: TRBD1 (6 bases). This CDR3 has 13 residues. CDR1 and CDR2 from the germline V gene are MRHNA and SNTAGT. V lost 5 bases and J 8 bases, leaving 12 bases between the germline ends.